Listed here are 22 T cell receptor beta chains from one sample, sequenced in a study of metastatic and nonmetastatic thyroid tumors. Using MiXCR, TCRdb reanalyzed the PCR reads. Of over 20,000 clones listed, roughly 27% are singletons. Every patient underwent thyroid surgery untreated. What was sequenced was tumor tissue. The receptor set was obtained from a male donor with papillary thyroid cancer or a benign thyroid nodule (not recorded which). Some clones in this sample may be carry-over from other donors' samples.

The genes are TRBV5-4 and TRBJ1-2; D unresolved. CDR1 and CDR2 (germline): SGHNT, YYREEE (reference sequence). CDR3 size: 14 residues. V was shortened by 0 bases and J by 8 bases, with 14 bases between the two germline ends. Here the CDR3 reads CASSLAAMAKGYTF. In DNA form, the CDR3 reads TGTGCCAGCAGCTTGGCTGCCATGGCCAAGGGCTACACCTTC. The full variable domain, its missing parts supplied by reference TRBV5-4 and TRBJ1-2, is ETGVTQSPTHLIKTRGQQVTLRCSSQSGHNTVSWYQQALGQGPQFIFQYYREEENGRGNFPPRFSGLQFPNYSSELNVNALELDDSALYLCASSLAAMAKGYTFGSGTRLTVV.

The gene calls are TRBV5-8 and TRBJ1-2; the D gene is possibly TRBD1 (6 bases). The CDR3 covers 13 residues. Germline V gene lookup returns CDR1 SGHTS and CDR2 YDEGEE. V was cut by 9 bases and J by 8 bases, with 20 bases left in between. In nucleotides, the CDR3 is TGTGCCAACATCTTGGGGGGCCTTGCAGGCTACACCTTC. It codes for CANILGGLAGYTF.

The V call is TRBV3-1, the J call TRBJ2-7; D uncertain. V was clipped by 2 bases and J by 5 bases, with 10 bases between them. CDR3 length equals 13 residues. Germline values: CDR1 LGHDT, CDR2 YNNKEL (reference sequence). As DNA, the CDR3 is TGTGCCAGCAGCCAATTAATTCAGGACGAGCAGTACTTC. Amino acid sequence: CASSQLIQDEQYF.

As to this clone: The conserved phenylalanine or tryptophan is not found at the CDR3 terminus, so this likely reflects a read error. Because the CDR3's place on the DNA is in doubt, the DNA is left out and the CDR3 is given as listed by TCRdb. The genes are TRBV20-1 and TRBJ1-5; TRBD1 is the table's D call, not checked against the DNA. Germline-derived CDR1 and CDR2 are DFQATT and SNEGSKA (reference sequence). The CDR3 numbers 15 amino acids, ends counted. CDR3 residues: CSASGQPFANQPQQL.

The chain combines TRBV6-1 with TRBJ2-7, with 9 positions matching TRBD2. The CDR3 has 13 amino acids. Trimming cost V 10 bases and J 4 bases; bases outside gene matches: 8. Germline assignment: CDR1 MNHNS and CDR2 SASEGT. DNA for the CDR3: TGTGCCATCAGATGGACTAGCGAGTACGAGCAGTACTTC. Protein: CAIRWTSEYEQYF.

This chain uses TRBV30 with TRBJ2-7; the match to TRBD1 covers 7 bases. The CDR3 length is 13 residues. Germline V CDR1 and CDR2: GTSNPN, SVGIG (reference sequence). J was trimmed by 2 bases and V by 3 bases; bases with no gene match: 4. In DNA form, the CDR3 reads TGTGCCTGGAGCAGACAGGGCGCCTACGAGCAGTACTTC. Protein sequence: CAWSRQGAYEQYF.

This clone came up a few times. CDR3 sequence reads: CASSDGGSAGQPQHF. The CDR3 DNA reads as TGTGCCAGCAGTGACGGAGGGTCGGCGGGTCAGCCCCAGCATTTT. The V gene is TRBV6-1, the J gene TRBJ1-5; D is unclear. Germline V lookup: CDR1 MNHNS, CDR2 SASEGT. CDR3 length: 15 amino acids. V lost 3 bases and J 6 bases, leaving 15 bases between the germline ends.

The V gene is TRBV11-2, the J gene TRBJ2-2, with a possible D match to TRBD1 (5 bases). From germline, CDR1 is SGHAT and CDR2 FQNNGV. Deletions cut 5 bases from V and 5 bases from J, with 18 bases between. CDR3 size: 16 residues. The CDR3 loop reads CASSPTFPRDTGELFF. CDR3 bases: TGTGCCAGCAGCCCTACCTTCCCCAGGGATACCGGGGAGCTGTTTTTT. Using reference TRBV11-2 and TRBJ2-2 for the parts outside the CDR3, the full variable domain is EAGVAQSPRYKIIEKRQSVAFWCNPISGHATLYWYQQILGQGPKLLIQFQNNGVVDDSQLPKDRFSAERLKGVDSTLKIQPAKLEDSAVYLCASSPTFPRDTGELFFGEGSRLTVL.

This clone occurred a few times. This chain uses TRBV6-1 with TRBJ1-2; D uncertain. Germline V lookup: CDR1 MNHNS, CDR2 SASEGT. This CDR3 contains 14 residues. Trimming took off 8 bases at V and 5 bases at J, with 18 bases between the two ends. The CDR3 spells CASGPHGAWYGYTF. In DNA form, the CDR3 reads TGTGCCAGCGGGCCCCACGGTGCCTGGTATGGCTACACCTTC.

This clone was observed a few times. V is TRBV19 and J is TRBJ2-7; D gene uncertain. V was cut by 4 bases and J by 5 bases, with 9 bases left in between. The CDR3 is 12 amino acids. The germline V gene has CDR1 LNHDA and CDR2 SQIVND (reference sequence). For the CDR3, the DNA is TGTGCCAGTAGTAATGGGTTCGACGAGCAGTACTTC. Amino acid sequence: CASSNGFDEQYF.

Details on this clone: The junction and the germline gene differ at one end; a read error may be behind it. The chain combines TRBV9 with TRBJ1-6, with D unclear. From germline, CDR1 is SGDLS and CDR2 YYNGEE. The CDR3 is 15 residues long. CDR3 DNA: TGTGCCAGCAGTGTAGAAGAAGGCAGCCTTTCACCCCTCCACTTT. This sequence encodes CASSVEEGSLSPLHF.

This clone has just a few counts. Compared with germline, one end of the junction differs, possibly owing to a read error. The CDR3 nucleotides are TGTGCCACCAGCAGATCCCCAGGGGGCTGGGAGACGCAGTACTTC. Translating it yields CATSRSPGGWETQYF. The V and J genes are TRBV15 and TRBJ2-5; TRBD1 matches at 8 bases. Germline lookup yields CDR1 LNHNV and CDR2 YYDKDF (reference sequence). This CDR3 region has 15 residues.

The table lists this clone with a few counts. The chain has TRBV6-5 and TRBJ2-7, with 9 bases lining up with TRBD2. CDR3 length: 15 residues. The germline gives CDR1 MNHEY, CDR2 SVGAGI. V trimming: 2 bases; J trimming: 4 bases; junction bases outside the gene matches: 6. DNA for the CDR3: TGTGCCAGCAGTTACGGTGATAGCGGGGGATACGAGCAGTACTTC. Amino acid sequence: CASSYGDSGGYEQYF.

There are a few counts of this clone. The V call is TRBV20-1, the J call TRBJ2-7; D may be TRBD1 (6 bases). CDR1 and CDR2 (germline): DFQATT, SNEGSKA (reference sequence). Trimming took 3 bases from V and 7 from J, leaving 25 bases between them. The CDR3 is 16 amino acids. This CDR3 reads CSASFADSEETGEQYF. The CDR3 DNA follows: TGCAGTGCTAGTTTTGCGGACAGCGAGGAGACGGGAGAGCAGTACTTC.

The gene calls are TRBV7-3 and TRBJ2-1; D assignment may be TRBD1 or TRBD2 (5 bases each). V was pared by 1 base and J by 7 bases, with 17 bases between. The V gene's germline CDR1 is SGHTA and CDR2 FQGTGA. The CDR3 contains 16 residues. The CDR3 bases are TGTGCCAGCAGCTTAAACCCCGGGACCAGATTAAATGAGCAGTTCTTC. Amino acid sequence: CASSLNPGTRLNEQFF.

This clone was picked up many times. The identical CDR3 is also encoded by other nucleotide sequences in the sample. The rearrangement links TRBV20-1 to TRBJ1-1, with a possible D match to TRBD1 (5 bases). Trimming removed 3 bases at V and 0 bases at J, with 14 bases between. CDR1 and CDR2 (germline): DFQATT, SNEGSKA (reference sequence). CDR3 size: 15 residues. Here the CDR3 DNA reads TGCAGTGCTAGTACCTTACAGGAGATGAACACTGAAGCTTTCTTT. It yields the protein CSASTLQEMNTEAFF.

This clone was seen more than once but under ten times. CDR3 coding DNA: TGTGCCAGCAGCGAACCGGGAAGGGGGAACACTGAAGCTTTCTTT. Amino acids: CASSEPGRGNTEAFF. The chain has TRBV12-3 or TRBV12-4 and TRBJ1-1, with D possibly TRBD1 on 5 matching bases. The germline V and J ends were trimmed by 6 bases and 1 base, with 15 bases remaining between them. The CDR3 spans 15 residues.

V and J are TRBV4-2 and TRBJ2-3, with D possibly TRBD1 on 6 matching bases. Germline V gene lookup returns CDR1 LGHNA and CDR2 YNFKEQ. Trimming pared 0 bases from V and 4 bases from J, leaving 11 bases between. This CDR3 has 15 amino acids. The CDR3 here is CASSQDAGEADTQYF. DNA of the CDR3: TGTGCCAGCAGCCAAGATGCAGGGGAAGCAGATACGCAGTATTTT.

The V and J genes are TRBV24-1 and TRBJ2-7; D is unclear. Germline assignment: CDR1 KGHDR and CDR2 SFDVKD. V gave up 0 bases and J gave up 8 bases, with 10 bases separating them. The CDR3 sequence is 13 residues long. In DNA, the CDR3 is TGTGCCACCAGTGATTTGGTGCAGTTCAAGCAGTACTTC. Residues: CATSDLVQFKQYF.

This clone turned up a few times. The chain recombines TRBV6-1 with TRBJ1-1; TRBD1 agrees at 8 bases. Germline CDR1 MNHNS, CDR2 SASEGT. V lost 3 bases, J lost 8 bases, and 17 bases stayed unmatched. This CDR3 contains 17 residues. The CDR3: CASSDLLAGGARWEAFF. As DNA, the CDR3 is TGTGCCAGCAGTGATCTTCTGGCAGGGGGCGCAAGGTGGGAAGCTTTCTTT.

The V and J genes are TRBV5-1 and TRBJ2-3, with 9 bases aligning to TRBD2. CDR1 is SGHRS, CDR2 YFSETQ, per germline. This CDR3 is built from 15 residues. V was pared by 6 bases and J by 5 bases, with 10 bases of the junction left unmatched. This CDR3 is CASNLLAGDLDTQYF. DNA of the CDR3: TGCGCCAGCAACCTTTTAGCGGGGGATTTAGATACGCAGTATTTT.

This clone is medium-sized (0.01 to 0.1%) in the sample. The chain is built from TRBV24-1 and TRBJ2-7; D is unresolved. Germline assignment: CDR1 KGHDR and CDR2 SFDVKD. The CDR3 extends over 11 amino acids. V was clipped by 8 bases and J by 4 bases, with 8 bases between them. In DNA form, the CDR3 reads TGTGCCACCACAACTCGGTACGAGCAGTACTTC. Encoded protein: CATTTRYEQYF.